Listed here are 32 T cell receptor beta chains from one sample, sequenced in a study of shared clonotypes between healthy human individuals. Assay: immunoSEQ multiplex PCR; the TCRdb copy retains only in-frame clones and omits some. The sample comprises more than 400,000 clones, over 75% of which are singletons, and about 13% rests with the top ten. The sample consisted of PBMCs. These receptors originate from a woman in her thirties or forties in good health. Some clones in this sample may be carry-over from other donors' samples.

V usage is TRBV19 and J usage is TRBJ1-3; perhaps TRBD1 as D (5 bases). Deletions cut 4 bases from V and 0 bases from J, with 7 bases between. Per the germline V gene, CDR1 is LNHDA and CDR2 is SQIVND (reference sequence). The CDR3 consists of 14 residues. This CDR3 reads CASSTGLSGNTIYF. CDR3 bases: TGTGCCAGTAGTACGGGACTCTCTGGAAACACCATATATTTT.

Of note for this clone: This likely stems from a read error, as it lies one base from a far larger clone. The rearrangement links TRBV28 to TRBJ2-7; 9 bases are shared with TRBD2. The germline CDR1 and CDR2 sequences are MDHEN and SYDVKM. There are 14 residues in the CDR3. This CDR3 is CASSLREGAYGQYF. In DNA form, the CDR3 reads TGTGCCAGCAGTTTGCGGGAGGGAGCCTACGGGCAGTACTTC. Based on the CDR3 plus reference TRBV28 and TRBJ2-7, the full variable domain is DVKVTQSSRYLVKRTGEKVFLECVQDMDHENMFWYRQDPGLGLRLIYFSYDVKMKEKGDIPEGYSVSREKKERFSLILESASTNQTSMYLCASSLREGAYGQYFGPGTRLTVT.

The chain uses TRBV6-6 and TRBJ1-5; the D gene is possibly TRBD1 (6 bases). The V gene lost 6 bases and the J gene lost 11 bases, with 17 bases spanning the gap. CDR1 and CDR2 from the germline V gene are MNHNY and SVGAGI (reference sequence). The CDR3 runs 13 residues. The DNA of the CDR3 is TGTGCCAGCAGGCTACAGGGACCAGGGGCCCAGCATTTT. Encoded protein: CASRLQGPGAQHF.

In its sample, this clone was seen a few times. A much larger clone is a single base away; this may be a read error. Other DNA sequences in the same sample also yield this CDR3. This chain uses TRBV19 with TRBJ1-5; 7 bases are shared with TRBD1. Germline CDR1 and CDR2: LNHDA and SQIVND (reference sequence). There are 14 residues in the CDR3. CDR3 nucleotide sequence: TGTGCCAGCCACAGGGGATTACTAGGTCAGCCACAGCATTTT. Translated: CASHRGLLGQPQHF.

The chain links TRBV19 to TRBJ1-1; 7 nucleotides line up with TRBD1. V trimming: 6 bases; J trimming: 0 bases; junction bases outside the gene matches: 7. Germline V lookup: CDR1 LNHDA, CDR2 SQIVND (reference sequence). CDR3 length: 15 residues. Here the CDR3 reads CASSIWDSMNTEAFF. The CDR3 DNA follows: TGTGCCAGTAGCATATGGGACAGTATGAACACTGAAGCTTTCTTT.

This chain links TRBV15 with TRBJ1-4, with TRBD1 identical over 7 bases. The ends lost 5 bases at V and 8 bases at J; junction bases unmatched: 8. Germline V gene data show CDR1 as LNHNV and CDR2 as YYDKDF (reference sequence). The CDR3 covers 14 residues. CDR3 sequence: CATSSRQGGEKLFF. The CDR3 DNA is TGTGCCACCAGCTCCCGACAGGGAGGAGAAAAACTGTTTTTT.

This sequence joins TRBV30 and TRBJ2-5, with D perhaps TRBD1 or TRBD2 (5 bases each). The CDR3 has 13 amino acids. Trimming left V 1 base short and J 1 base short, with 7 bases between. From germline, CDR1 is GTSNPN and CDR2 SVGIG (reference sequence). This chain's CDR3 is CAWSGGFQETQYF. CDR3 DNA: TGTGCCTGGAGTGGGGGGTTCCAAGAGACCCAGTACTTC.

The rearrangement joins TRBV6-1 to TRBJ2-7, with 12 nucleotides matching TRBD2. The trim removed 8 bases at V and 3 bases at J, leaving 2 bases unmatched. CDR3 size: 13 residues. Germline lookup yields CDR1 MNHNS and CDR2 SASEGT. CDR3 loop: CASWTSGIYEQYF. CDR3 nucleotide sequence: TGTGCCAGCTGGACTAGCGGGATCTACGAGCAGTACTTC.

V gene TRBV7-9 combines with J gene TRBJ1-5; tentative D call: TRBD1 (6 bases). The CDR3 spans 15 residues. Germline V gene lookup returns CDR1 SEHNR and CDR2 FQNEAQ (reference sequence). The V end was cut by 5 bases, the J end by 7 bases, with 18 bases between. The CDR3 bases are TGTGCCAGCAGCCCCGTCGGGGGGGCAGAACAGCCCCAGCATTTT. Translation: CASSPVGGAEQPQHF.

The V and J genes are TRBV6-5 and TRBJ1-2; 12 bases agree with TRBD1. The CDR3 has 15 residues. Germline V lookup: CDR1 MNHEY, CDR2 SVGAGI. V lost 8 bases and J lost 4; bases outside the gene matches: 8. The CDR3, as DNA: TGTGCCAGCGGAGTCGGGACAGGGGGCGTCTATGGCTACACCTTC. It translates to CASGVGTGGVYGYTF.

V is TRBV7-2 and J is TRBJ2-7; 13 positions match TRBD2. The CDR3 has 15 amino acids. Trimming at V came to 3 bases and at J to 6 bases, leaving 5 bases not matched to a gene. Germline assignment: CDR1 SGHTA and CDR2 FQGNSA. CDR3 amino acids: CASSFGLAGASEQYF. CDR3 nucleotide sequence: TGTGCCAGCAGCTTCGGACTAGCGGGAGCGTCCGAGCAGTACTTC.

The rearrangement uses TRBV4-1 and TRBJ2-3, with D possibly matching TRBD1 (6 bases). CDR1 MGHRA and CDR2 YSYEKL come from the germline V gene. Deletions cut 0 bases from V and 1 base from J, with 11 bases between. The CDR3 is 16 residues long. Written as DNA, the CDR3 is TGCGCCAGCAGCCAAGATGACAGGCTAGGCACAGATACGCAGTATTTT. Translation: CASSQDDRLGTDTQYF.

The chain is built from TRBV5-1 and TRBJ2-2; D may be TRBD2 (6 bases). CDR3 size: 16 residues. Trimming left V 6 bases short and J 2 bases short, with 17 bases between. Germline lookup yields CDR1 SGHRS and CDR2 YFSETQ. CDR3 bases: TGCGCCAGCACATTGGGAGGCTTAATCAACACCGGGGAGCTGTTTTTT. Translating gives CASTLGGLINTGELFF.

V gene TRBV11-3 combines with J gene TRBJ1-4; 7 bases fit TRBD1. This CDR3 has 13 residues. The J segment lost 8 bases and the V segment lost 1 base, leaving 1 base of the junction unmatched. Germline CDR1 and CDR2: SGHNT and YENEEA. The CDR3: CASSLGTGEKLFF. The CDR3, as DNA: TGTGCCAGCAGCTTAGGGACAGGCGAAAAACTGTTTTTT.

This clone appeared a few times. This may be a read error: a much more frequent sequence differs by one nucleotide. The V call is TRBV19, the J call TRBJ1-1; perhaps TRBD1 as D (6 bases). The V and J ends lost 8 bases and 2 bases respectively, with 12 bases between them. Germline CDR1 is LNHDA and CDR2 is SQIVND (reference sequence). CDR3 size: 13 residues. CDR3 nucleotide sequence: TGTGCCAGTCAGCAGGGGTTTAACACTGAAGCTTTCTTT. This gives the protein CASQQGFNTEAFF.

The chain recombines TRBV10-3 with TRBJ1-4; no firm D call. CDR1 and CDR2 from the germline V gene are ENHRY and SYGVKD. This CDR3 has 14 residues. The V end lost 3 bases, the J end lost 1 base, and 6 bases lay between the germline ends. The CDR3 loop is CAISERGTNEKLFF. The CDR3 DNA follows: TGTGCCATCAGTGAACGGGGAACTAATGAAAAACTGTTTTTT.

As for this clone: The conserved final phenylalanine or tryptophan is absent from the CDR3, which likely points to a read error. The limits of the CDR3 on the DNA are not certain, so only TCRdb's listed CDR3 is given. This chain uses TRBV28 with TRBJ1-2. Including both end residues, the CDR3 is 13 amino acids long. Per the germline V gene, CDR1 is MDHEN and CDR2 is SYDVKM. The CDR3 loop reads CASSLIEGPSYPL.

This sequence joins TRBV19 and TRBJ2-1; TRBD2 might be the D (5 bases). This CDR3 is built from 13 residues. From germline, CDR1 is LNHDA and CDR2 SQIVND (reference sequence). Trimming removed 6 bases at V and 4 bases at J, with 10 bases between. CDR3 nucleotide sequence: TGTGCCAGTAGGAGCCGGGGATACAATGAGCAGTTCTTC. This gives the protein CASRSRGYNEQFF. Full variable domain (outside the CDR3, taken from reference TRBV19 and TRBJ2-1): DGGITQSPKYLFRKEGQNVTLSCEQNLNHDAMYWYRQDPGQGLRLIYYSQIVNDFQKGDIAEGYSVSREKKESFPLTVTSAQKNPTAFYLCASRSRGYNEQFFGPGTRLTVL.

Worth noting for this clone: Only one base separates this from a far larger clonotype, so it likely reflects a read error. The V and J genes are TRBV4-1 and TRBJ2-7, with D unresolved. Per the germline V gene, CDR1 is MGHRA and CDR2 is YSYEKL. The CDR3 length is 13 residues. V was shortened by 6 bases and J by 6 bases, with 15 bases between the two germline ends. The CDR3 protein is CASRMDLNSEQYF. The CDR3 DNA is TGCGCCAGCAGAATGGACCTCAATTCCGAGCAGTACTTC.

About this clone itself: A far larger clone is one base from this, pointing to a likely read error. This chain connects TRBV11-2 to TRBJ2-5; TRBD2 aligns across 9 bases. CDR1 is SGHAT, CDR2 FQNNGV, per germline. The junction had 5 bases not matched to a gene; V was cut back by 5 bases and J by 4 bases. The CDR3 covers 14 residues. The CDR3 region is CASSPLAGVETQYF. Here the CDR3 DNA reads TGTGCCAGCAGCCCATTAGCGGGAGTAGAGACCCAGTACTTC. The full variable domain, in which reference TRBV11-2 and TRBJ2-5 provide the parts outside the CDR3, is EAGVAQSPRYKIIEKRQSVAFWCNPISGHATLYWYQQILGQGPKLLIQFQNNGVVDDSQLPKDRFSAERLKGVDSTLKIQPAKLEDSAVYLCASSPLAGVETQYFGPGTRLLVL.

In DNA form, the CDR3 reads TGTGCCAGCAGTTTAGCCGGGCGGGGGAACACTGAAGCTTTCTTT. It yields the protein CASSLAGRGNTEAFF. The chain links TRBV28 to TRBJ1-1; D ambiguous. This CDR3 is built from 15 residues. In germline, CDR1 is MDHEN, CDR2 SYDVKM. Trimming removed 2 bases from V and 1 base from J, with 11 bases in between. Together with reference TRBV28 and TRBJ1-1, the CDR3 gives the full variable domain: DVKVTQSSRYLVKRTGEKVFLECVQDMDHENMFWYRQDPGLGLRLIYFSYDVKMKEKGDIPEGYSVSREKKERFSLILESASTNQTSMYLCASSLAGRGNTEAFFGQGTRLTVV.

The V and J genes are TRBV6-1 and TRBJ1-2; D is undetermined. Trimming removed 2 bases from V and 0 bases from J, with 4 bases in between. Per the germline V gene, CDR1 is MNHNS and CDR2 is SASEGT. CDR3 length: 13 residues. The CDR3 protein is CASSESSNYGYTF. CDR3 coding DNA: TGTGCCAGCAGTGAAAGTTCTAACTATGGCTACACCTTC.

For this clone: A far larger clone is off by one base, so a read error is likely. In this CDR3 the conserved last residue, phenylalanine or tryptophan, is missing, so a read error is likely. The chain uses TRBV6-5 and TRBJ2-6, with D hard to call. Germline V gene data show CDR1 as MNHEY and CDR2 as SVGAGI. V lost 7 bases and J lost 0, with 10 bases in between. The CDR3 runs to 15 residues. The chain's CDR3 is CASTRSGSGANVLTL. Here the CDR3 DNA reads TGTGCCAGCACTCGGTCGGGCTCTGGGGCCAACGTCCTGACTTTA.

This chain joins TRBV7-9 and TRBJ2-1; TRBD2 agrees at 12 bases. The CDR3 is 15 residues long. The V and J ends lost 7 bases and 7 bases, in that order; junction bases with no gene match: 8. Per germline, CDR1 SEHNR and CDR2 FQNEAQ (reference sequence). CDR3 sequence reads: CASTPGLAGRNEQFF. The CDR3 DNA reads as TGTGCCAGCACCCCTGGACTAGCGGGAAGGAATGAGCAGTTCTTC.

This clone occurred a few times. This sequence joins TRBV11-3 and TRBJ2-7; the D is unclear. The CDR3 runs 13 residues. In germline, CDR1 is SGHNT, CDR2 YENEEA. V was clipped by 3 bases and J by 4 bases, with 10 bases between them. CDR3 DNA: TGTGCCAGCAGCTTTCGCCAGGAGTACGAGCAGTACTTC. Translating gives CASSFRQEYEQYF.

Note on this clone: A far larger clone lies a single base away; this is likely a read error. The DNA of the CDR3 is TGTGCCAGCAGCTTAGGGACTGGCGTCTACGAGCAGTACTTC. This gives the protein CASSLGTGVYEQYF. The genes are TRBV5-6 and TRBJ2-7; TRBD2 might be the D (6 bases). The germline CDR1 and CDR2 sequences are SGHDT and YYEEEE. The V end was cut by 2 bases, the J end by 3 bases, with 12 bases between. There are 14 residues in the CDR3.

The CDR3 nucleotides are TGTGCCAGCAGCTCAAGGGCCGGTGACTCGGTTCAGTACTTC. Translating gives CASSSRAGDSVQYF. V is TRBV11-3 and J is TRBJ2-4; no definite D call. Trimming removed 4 bases from V and 11 bases from J, with 18 bases in between. This CDR3 spans 14 amino acids. Germline V gene data show CDR1 as SGHNT and CDR2 as YENEEA.

The table lists this clone with a few counts. The V and J genes are TRBV18 and TRBJ2-1; D gene ambiguous. Germline-derived CDR1 and CDR2 are KGHSH and LQKENI. This CDR3 comprises 16 residues. The ends were cut back, 3 bases at V and 0 bases at J, with 12 bases in the middle. The CDR3 loop is CASSPTGRYSYNEQFF. The CDR3 DNA reads TGTGCCAGCTCACCCACCGGGCGTTACTCCTACAATGAGCAGTTCTTC.

V usage is TRBV15 and J usage is TRBJ2-2; TRBD2 might be the D (6 bases). Trimming took off 4 bases at V and 6 bases at J, with 12 bases between the two ends. The CDR3 length is 14 residues. Per germline, CDR1 LNHNV and CDR2 YYDKDF (reference sequence). The CDR3 is CATSKPAGSGELFF. As DNA, the CDR3 is TGTGCCACCAGCAAACCCGCGGGGTCCGGGGAGCTGTTTTTT.

This clone was seen many times. The chain carries TRBV4-3 and TRBJ2-5; D gene unclear. Trimming pared 5 bases from V and 5 bases from J, leaving 15 bases between. The CDR3 sequence is 14 residues long. Germline V CDR1 and CDR2: LGHNA, YSLEER. CDR3: CASSLRVDGETQYF. The CDR3 DNA reads TGCGCCAGCAGCTTGCGAGTGGATGGGGAGACCCAGTACTTC.

The chain joins TRBV18 to TRBJ1-5, with D possibly matching TRBD1 (5 bases). Looked up from germline, CDR1 is KGHSH and CDR2 is LQKENI. The CDR3 extends over 16 amino acids. Between the trimmed V and J ends, which lost 2 bases and 2 bases, there was a span of 13 bases. In DNA form, the CDR3 reads TGTGCCAGCTCACCATCGGGGGGGTCGGGCAATCAGCCCCAGCATTTT. It encodes CASSPSGGSGNQPQHF.

As to this clone: A single base is all that separates this from a far larger clone, so a read error is likely. The genes are TRBV28 and TRBJ1-1; no clear D. The CDR3 has 14 amino acids. V gave up 3 bases and J gave up 3 bases, with 11 bases separating them. Germline-derived CDR1 and CDR2 are MDHEN and SYDVKM. The chain's CDR3 is CASSFGDRYTEAFF. CDR3 DNA: TGTGCCAGCAGTTTCGGGGATCGCTACACTGAAGCTTTCTTT.